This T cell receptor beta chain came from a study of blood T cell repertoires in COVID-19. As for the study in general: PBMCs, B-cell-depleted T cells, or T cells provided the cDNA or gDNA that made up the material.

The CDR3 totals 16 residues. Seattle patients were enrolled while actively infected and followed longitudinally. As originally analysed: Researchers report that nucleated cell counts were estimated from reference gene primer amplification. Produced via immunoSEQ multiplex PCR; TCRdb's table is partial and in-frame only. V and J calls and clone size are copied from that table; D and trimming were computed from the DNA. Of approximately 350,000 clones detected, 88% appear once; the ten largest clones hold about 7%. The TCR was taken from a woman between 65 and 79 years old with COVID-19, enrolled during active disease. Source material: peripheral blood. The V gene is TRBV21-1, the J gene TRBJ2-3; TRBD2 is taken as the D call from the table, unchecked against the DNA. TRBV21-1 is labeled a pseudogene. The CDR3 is CASSKQKRLPSDTQYF. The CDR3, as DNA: TGTGCCAGCAGCAAACAGAAGCGGCTCCCTTCAGATACGCAGTATTTT.